The rows below give T cell receptor beta chains drawn from one sample of a study of blood T cell repertoires in COVID-19. Profiled with immunoSEQ multiplex PCR; TCRdb holds only in-frame clones, not every one. The sample carries about 250,000 clones, 90% to 95% recorded once. The material sequenced was PBMCs or T cells enriched from blood (not recorded which). These receptors all come from a woman aged 18-29 years who had recovered from COVID-19. The CDR3 runs from the conserved cysteine through the conserved F or W. The D gene is left open where the match is weak. Size is omitted from some rows. Given values are once, few, many or a class for expanded clones.

j_call cdr3_length d_call v_call clone_size cdr3_nt cdr3_aa
TRBJ2-5 17 TRBD2 TRBV3-1/TRBV3-2 NA TGTGCCAGCAGCCACCCGCCCCGACTAGCGGGGGAGGAGACCCAGTACTTC CASSHPPRLAGEETQYF
TRBJ1-3 16 NA TRBV28 NA TGTGCCAGCAGTCTTAATGCGGCAGGGGCTGGAAACACCATATATTTT CASSLNAAGAGNTIYF
TRBJ1-6 16 NA TRBV3-1/TRBV3-2 NA TGTGCCAGCAGCCAAGTGGAAGGGGTAAGAAATTCACCCCTCCACTTT CASSQVEGVRNSPLHF
TRBJ2-1 12 NA TRBV4-3 few TGCGCCAGCAGCCAAGATTTGGCCTCCGAGTTCTTC CASSQDLASEFF
TRBJ2-7 17 TRBD2 TRBV19 once TGTGCCAGTAGTATCGGGTCTCTCGCAGCGGGGGCCTACGAGCAGTACTTC CASSIGSLAAGAYEQYF
TRBJ1-2 13 NA TRBV7-2 NA TGTGCCAGCAGCCGGGACAATATCTATGGCTACACCTTC CASSRDNIYGYTF
TRBJ2-7 14 NA TRBV18 NA TGTGCCAGCTCACCTCTGGCTGCTGCCGACGAGCAGTACTTC CASSPLAAADEQYF
TRBJ2-4 13 NA TRBV27 once TGTGCCAGCAGGGGGCTAGGCGGAAACATTCAGTACTTC CASRGLGGNIQYF
TRBJ1-1 12 NA TRBV11-2 NA TGTGCCAGCAGCAACCACGGCACTGAAGCTTTCTTT CASSNHGTEAFF
TRBJ2-5 14 TRBD2 TRBV10-3 NA TGTGCCATCAGTGAAAAGCGGGGGCAAGAGACCCAGTACTTC CAISEKRGQETQYF
TRBJ2-7 17 NA TRBV4-1 NA TGCGCCAGCAGCCAAGGGGGCGGGGGACTGGGACACTACGAGCAGTACTTC CASSQGGGGLGHYEQYF
TRBJ1-2 13 NA TRBV12-3/TRBV12-4 NA TGTGCCAGCAGTCACGGACAGCGCTATGGCTACACCTTC CASSHGQRYGYTF
TRBJ2-2 15 TRBD1 TRBV28 NA TGTGCCAGCAGCGCCGGGACAGTAGACACCGGGGAGCTGTTTTTT CASSAGTVDTGELFF
TRBJ1-2 12 TRBD1 TRBV3-1/TRBV3-2 NA TGTGCCAGCAGGGGGACAGGGGATGGCTACACCTTC CASRGTGDGYTF
TRBJ1-2 15 NA TRBV14 NA TGTGCCAGCAGCCAAGGCACGCTTCAAATCGGGGGCTACACCTTC CASSQGTLQIGGYTF
TRBJ1-6 16 NA TRBV24-1 NA TGTGCCACCACCTCTAAGGGGGTTGTGGGACATTCACCCCTCCACTTT CATTSKGVVGHSPLHF
TRBJ2-2 13 NA TRBV27 NA TGTGCCAGCAGTGACTGGAACACCGGGGAGCTGTTTTTT CASSDWNTGELFF
TRBJ2-3 15 TRBD2 TRBV6-2/TRBV6-3 NA TGTGCCAGCAGTCTAGCGGGGGGGCCTCTGGATACGCAGTATTTT CASSLAGGPLDTQYF
TRBJ1-4 13 TRBD1 TRBV12-3/TRBV12-4 NA TGTGCCAGCACCTTGGGGACAGATGAAAAACTGTTTTTT CASTLGTDEKLFF
TRBJ2-1 15 TRBD2 TRBV2 NA TGTGCCAGCAGTGAAGAGTGGGGGAGGGGATATGAGCAGTTCTTC CASSEEWGRGYEQFF
TRBJ2-7 14 NA TRBV7-2 once TGTGCCAGCAGCTTGTCAGGGTTTCCCTACGAGCAGTACTTC CASSLSGFPYEQYF
TRBJ2-7 12 TRBD2 TRBV2 NA TGTGCCAGCACTAGCGGAGCCTACGAGCAGTACTTC CASTSGAYEQYF
TRBJ1-1 14 NA TRBV19 NA TGTGCCACCTCTGTAACAGAGAGGAACACTGAAGCTTTCTTT CATSVTERNTEAFF
TRBJ2-7 16 TRBD1 TRBV5-1 NA TGCGCCAGCAGCTGGGGACAGGATCAGGGCTCCTACGAGCAGTACTTC CASSWGQDQGSYEQYF
TRBJ1-2 14 TRBD1 TRBV7-9 NA TGTGCCAGCAGCTTGGACAGGGGGCCTGATGGCTACACCTTC CASSLDRGPDGYTF
TRBJ2-7 16 TRBD2 TRBV11-1 NA TGTGCCAGCAGCTTAGGTCCTAGCGGGGGCTCCTACGAGCAGTACTTC CASSLGPSGGSYEQYF
TRBJ1-5 14 NA TRBV27 few TGTGCCAGCAGTTTACCCGAAGGGAGACAGCCCCAGCATTTT CASSLPEGRQPQHF
TRBJ1-4 14 NA TRBV9 once TGTGCCAGCAGCGTAGATCAGGGGCGGGAAAAACTGTTTTTT CASSVDQGREKLFF
TRBJ1-1 14 NA TRBV7-2 NA TGTGCCAGCAGCCCGAGGGGAGGTGACACTGAAGCTTTCTTT CASSPRGGDTEAFF